This T cell receptor beta chain was observed in a study of post-analysis software for immune sequencing data. Study context: The patients showed relapsing-remitting, secondary progressive and progressive-relapsing multiple sclerosis courses. General study results and limits: Samples sharing a preparation batch grouped tightly together when assessed by F measure. Multiple sclerosis was associated with a significant reduction in normalized Chao1 diversity relative to controls. Five or six TRBV segments, TRBV5-6, TRBV5-1 and TRBV20-1 among them, were found more frequent in patients than controls.

This clonotype turned up a few times. Its antigen remains unidentified. Unique molecular identifiers tagged the TCR beta cDNA libraries. Yield was roughly 0.5 million cDNA molecules from about 0.94 to 9.7 million T cells. Using its own MiXCR run on the PCR reads, TCRdb lists one record per CDR3 protein. Here the sample spans 750,000 to 950,000 distinct CDR3 sequences, roughly half being singletons. Germline CDR1 SQVTM, CDR2 ANQGSEA. V was shortened by 4 bases and J by 4 bases, with 14 bases between the two germline ends. The CDR3 has 13 residues. Sequencing was carried out using blood. This chain joins TRBV29-1 and TRBJ2-7, with D perhaps matching TRBD1 or TRBD2 (5 bases each). The origin of this receptor is a girl aged 5 to 17 with multiple sclerosis. The CDR3 spells CSVGRGGGYEQYF. The CDR3 coding sequence is TGCAGCGTTGGTCGGGGCGGTGGATACGAGCAGTACTTC.